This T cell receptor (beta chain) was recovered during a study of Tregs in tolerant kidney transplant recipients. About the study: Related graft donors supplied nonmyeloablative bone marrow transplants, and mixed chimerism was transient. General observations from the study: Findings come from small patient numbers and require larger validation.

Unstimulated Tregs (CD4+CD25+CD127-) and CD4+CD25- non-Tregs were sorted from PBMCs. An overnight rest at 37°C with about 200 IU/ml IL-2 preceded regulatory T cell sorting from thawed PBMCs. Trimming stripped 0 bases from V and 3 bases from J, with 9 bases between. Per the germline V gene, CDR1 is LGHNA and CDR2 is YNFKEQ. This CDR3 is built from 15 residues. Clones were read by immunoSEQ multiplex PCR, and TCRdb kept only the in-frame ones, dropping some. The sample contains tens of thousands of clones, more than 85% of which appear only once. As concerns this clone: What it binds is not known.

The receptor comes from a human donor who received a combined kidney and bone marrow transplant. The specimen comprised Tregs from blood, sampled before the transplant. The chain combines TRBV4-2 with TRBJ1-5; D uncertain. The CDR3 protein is CASSQDGQVNQPQHF. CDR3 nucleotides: TGTGCCAGCAGCCAAGATGGGCAGGTCAATCAGCCCCAGCATTTT.